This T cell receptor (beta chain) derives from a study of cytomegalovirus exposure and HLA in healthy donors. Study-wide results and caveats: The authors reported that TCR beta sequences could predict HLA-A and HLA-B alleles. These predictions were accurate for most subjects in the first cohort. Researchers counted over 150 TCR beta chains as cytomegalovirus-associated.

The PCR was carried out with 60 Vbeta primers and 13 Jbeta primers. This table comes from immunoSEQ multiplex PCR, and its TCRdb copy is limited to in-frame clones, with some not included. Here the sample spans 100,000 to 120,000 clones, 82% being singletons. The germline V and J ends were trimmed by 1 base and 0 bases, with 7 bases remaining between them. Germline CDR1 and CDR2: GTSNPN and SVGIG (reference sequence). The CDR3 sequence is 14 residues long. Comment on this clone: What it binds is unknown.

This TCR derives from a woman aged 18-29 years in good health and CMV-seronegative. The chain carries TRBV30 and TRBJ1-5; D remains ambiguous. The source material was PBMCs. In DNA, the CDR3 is TGTGCCTGGAGTGCTCCTTATAGCAATCAGCCCCAGCATTTT. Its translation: CAWSAPYSNQPQHF.